This T cell receptor (beta chain) was sequenced in a study of cytomegalovirus exposure and HLA in healthy donors. Overall study findings and caveats: The authors listed 164 TCR beta chains as cytomegalovirus-associated. Per published accounts, TCR beta sequences correctly predicted the HLA-A and HLA-B alleles of most subjects. The study had only CMV serostatus as immune exposure information. Being indistinguishable, some V segments were excluded, TRBV6-2 and TRBV6-3 among them.

This clone was seen only once. Its antigen is still unknown. At one end the junction does not follow the germline gene, possibly because of a read error. The CDR3 consists of 14 residues. Germline values: CDR1 MDHEN, CDR2 SYDVKM. The PCR had 60 Vbeta and 13 Jbeta primers. The method was immunoSEQ multiplex PCR; TCRdb's version includes in-frame clones alone and lacks a portion of them. In the table there are 150,000 to 180,000 clones, under 80% of which are singletons. Sequences were obtained from PBMCs. V gene TRBV28 combines with J gene TRBJ1-5; D is ambiguous. The clonotype originates from a man aged 25 to 45 in good health and CMV-seronegative. CDR3 DNA sequence: TGTGCCAGCAGTTTACGGGGTAGCAATAAGCCCCAGCATTTT. Its protein is CASSLRGSNKPQHF.